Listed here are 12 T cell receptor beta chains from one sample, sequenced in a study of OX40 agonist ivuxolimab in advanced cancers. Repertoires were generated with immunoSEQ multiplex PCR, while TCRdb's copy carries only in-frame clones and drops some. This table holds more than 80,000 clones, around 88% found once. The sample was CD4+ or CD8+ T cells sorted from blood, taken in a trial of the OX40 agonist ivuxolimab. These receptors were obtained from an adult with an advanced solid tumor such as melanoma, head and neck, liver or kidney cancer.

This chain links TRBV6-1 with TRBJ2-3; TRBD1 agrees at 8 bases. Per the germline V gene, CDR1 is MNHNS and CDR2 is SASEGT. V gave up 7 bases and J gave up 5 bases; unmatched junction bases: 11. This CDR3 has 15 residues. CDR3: CASTLGRGLGDTQYF. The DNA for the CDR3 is TGTGCCAGCACCCTTGGCAGGGGGCTCGGAGATACGCAGTATTTT.

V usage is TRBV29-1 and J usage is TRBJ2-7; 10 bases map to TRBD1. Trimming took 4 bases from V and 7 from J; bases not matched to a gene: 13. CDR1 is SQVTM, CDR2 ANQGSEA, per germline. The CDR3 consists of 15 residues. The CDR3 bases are TGCAGCGTTGCCGATTCAGGACAGGGGGTGGGGGAGCAGTACTTC. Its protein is CSVADSGQGVGEQYF.

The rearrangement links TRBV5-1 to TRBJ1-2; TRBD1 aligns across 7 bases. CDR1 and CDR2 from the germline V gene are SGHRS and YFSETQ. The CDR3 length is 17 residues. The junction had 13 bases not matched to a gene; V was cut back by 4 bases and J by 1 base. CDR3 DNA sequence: TGCGCCAGCAGCCTGAAACCGGACAGGCGGGTTAACTATGGCTACACCTTC. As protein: CASSLKPDRRVNYGYTF.

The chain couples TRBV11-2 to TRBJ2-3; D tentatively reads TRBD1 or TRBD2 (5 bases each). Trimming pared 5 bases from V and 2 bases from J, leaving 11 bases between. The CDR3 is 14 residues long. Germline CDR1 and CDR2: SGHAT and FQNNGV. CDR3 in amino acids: CASSTRGYTDTQYF. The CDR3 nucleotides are TGTGCCAGCAGCACACGGGGCTACACAGATACGCAGTATTTT.

This CDR3 is CASSVSLAATYNEQFF. CDR3 coding DNA: TGTGCCAGCAGTGTATCCCTAGCGGCTACCTACAATGAGCAGTTCTTC. This chain joins TRBV6-1 and TRBJ2-1, with 7 bases lining up with TRBD2. The CDR3 totals 16 residues. The J segment lost 2 bases and the V segment lost 4 bases, leaving 8 bases of the junction unmatched. CDR1 and CDR2 from the germline V gene are MNHNS and SASEGT.

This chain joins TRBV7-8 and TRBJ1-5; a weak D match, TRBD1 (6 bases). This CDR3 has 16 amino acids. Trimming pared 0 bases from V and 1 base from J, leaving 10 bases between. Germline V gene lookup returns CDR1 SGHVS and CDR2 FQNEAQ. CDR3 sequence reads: CASSLARTVSNQPQHF. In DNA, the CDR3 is TGTGCCAGCAGCTTAGCGCGGACAGTCAGCAATCAGCCCCAGCATTTT.

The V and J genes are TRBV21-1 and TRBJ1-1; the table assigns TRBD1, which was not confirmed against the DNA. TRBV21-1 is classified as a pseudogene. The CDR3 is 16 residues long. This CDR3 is CASSKAQQDRGTEAFF. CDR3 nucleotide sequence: TGTGCCAGCAGCAAAGCGCAACAGGACAGGGGCACTGAAGCTTTCTTT.

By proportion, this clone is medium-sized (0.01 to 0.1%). CDR3 amino acids: CASTQGSDTQYF. As DNA, the CDR3 is TGTGCCAGCACACAGGGGTCAGATACGCAGTATTTT. This chain joins TRBV2 and TRBJ2-3; 7 bases fit TRBD1. The V and J ends lost 7 bases and 4 bases, in that order; junction bases with no gene match: 2. The germline gives CDR1 SNHLY, CDR2 FYNNEI. The CDR3 is made up of 12 amino acids.

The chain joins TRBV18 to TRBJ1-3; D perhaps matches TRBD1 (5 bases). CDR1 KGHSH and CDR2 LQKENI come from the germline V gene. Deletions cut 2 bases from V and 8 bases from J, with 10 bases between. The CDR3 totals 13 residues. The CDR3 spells CASSPRMGDTIYF. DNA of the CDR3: TGTGCCAGCTCACCAAGGATGGGGGACACCATATATTTT.

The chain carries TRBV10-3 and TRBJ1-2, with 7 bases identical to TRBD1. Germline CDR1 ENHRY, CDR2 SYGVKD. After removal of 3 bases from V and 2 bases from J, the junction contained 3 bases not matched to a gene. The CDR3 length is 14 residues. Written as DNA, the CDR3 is TGTGCCATCAGTGAAGGGGGACAGAACTATGGCTACACCTTC. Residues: CAISEGGQNYGYTF.

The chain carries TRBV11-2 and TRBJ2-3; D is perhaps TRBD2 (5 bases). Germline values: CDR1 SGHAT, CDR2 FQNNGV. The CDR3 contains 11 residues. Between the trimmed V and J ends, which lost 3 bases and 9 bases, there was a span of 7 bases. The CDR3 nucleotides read TGTGCCAGCAGCTTCGGGGAAACGCAGTATTTT. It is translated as CASSFGETQYF.

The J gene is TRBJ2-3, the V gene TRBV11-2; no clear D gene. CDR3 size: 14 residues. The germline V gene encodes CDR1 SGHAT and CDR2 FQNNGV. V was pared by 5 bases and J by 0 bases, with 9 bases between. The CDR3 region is CASSPIPSTDTQYF. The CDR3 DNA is TGTGCCAGCAGCCCGATTCCCAGCACAGATACGCAGTATTTT.